This T cell receptor (beta chain) was recorded in a study of response to subunit inactivated influenza vaccine. This CDR3 is built from 17 residues. V was pared by 2 bases and J by 4 bases, with 20 bases between. Germline V lookup: CDR1 ENHRY, CDR2 SYGVKD. With respect to this clonotype: What it binds is not known.

TCRdb redid the calling of the RT-PCR reads with MiXCR, one entry per CDR3 protein. Among 700,000 to 900,000 distinct CDR3 sequences, about 20% were seen once, and the ten largest hold 10% to 13%. Study-level findings and limits: That few new T cells are recruited by each seasonal influenza vaccination was the authors' suggestion.

The sample was PBMCs from blood, taken about 5 days after vaccination. This clonotype was sampled from a man in his forties or fifties who received an inactivated influenza vaccine. The rearrangement links TRBV10-3 to TRBJ2-5, with TRBD2 as a possible D gene (5 bases). CDR3 in amino acids: CAISERTGVRSGETQYF. The CDR3 nucleotides are TGTGCCATCAGTGAGCGTACCGGGGTCAGATCGGGAGAGACCCAGTACTTC.